This entry is about one TCR beta chain. This sample was taken from a study of blood T cell repertoires in COVID-19. Clones were read by immunoSEQ multiplex PCR, and TCRdb kept only the in-frame ones, dropping some. This sample has around 300,000 clones; about nine tenths occur once, and the top ten carry 1.5% to 2%. Germline V gene sequence: CDR1 LNHDA, CDR2 SQIVND (reference sequence). CDR3 length equals 13 residues. V was shortened by 10 bases and J by 5 bases, with 14 bases between the two germline ends. The chain is built from TRBV19 and TRBJ1-4; D may be TRBD1 (6 bases). Material for sequencing was PBMCs or T cells enriched from blood (not recorded which). The sequence came from a middle-aged woman who had recovered from COVID-19. Here the CDR3 reads CATTRGGNEKLFF. The CDR3 region has the DNA TGTGCCACGACCCGCGGGGGCAATGAAAAACTGTTTTTT.